The source of this TCR beta chain is a study of type 1 regulatory T cells. The wider study: This in vitro CD4 product, T-allo10, is enriched for Tr1 cells and alloantigen-specific. Study conclusions and caveats: Compared with non-Tr1 cells, Tr1 cells showed a narrower TCR repertoire.

Remarks on this clonotype: What it binds is not known.

V lost 0 bases and J 6 bases, leaving 17 bases between the germline ends. The germline CDR1 and CDR2 sequences are LGHNA and YSLEER. The CDR3 extends over 16 amino acids. MiXCR, applied by TCRdb to the reads, yields one record per CDR3 protein. The sample includes roughly 65,000 distinct CDR3 sequences, 49% of them seen just once. The sequenced sample was cultured non-Tr1 T cells, either the whole culture or a sorted T cell fraction (not recorded which). The chain links TRBV4-3 to TRBJ1-2; possible D gene TRBD1, 5 bases. The receptor's source is a human donor in good health. The CDR3 protein is CASSQELTGPLHGYTF. The CDR3, as DNA: TGCGCCAGCAGCCAAGAGTTGACGGGACCGCTGCATGGCTACACCTTC.